Listed here is a single T cell receptor (beta chain). The entry originates in a study of blood T cell repertoires in COVID-19. Background on the study: Nucleic acid was either cDNA or gDNA, and it came from T cells, B-cell-depleted T cells, or PBMCs.

V trimming: 1 base; J trimming: 0 bases; junction bases outside the gene matches: 12. This CDR3 is built from 19 residues. Original handling: For nucleated cells, counts were estimated from reference gene primer amplification. Data came from immunoSEQ multiplex PCR; TCRdb stores just in-frame clones and leaves some out. That table gives V, J and clone size, and the DNA gave D and trimming. The sample shows over 150,000 clones, about 80% of them seen only once. J is TRBJ1-5 and V is TRBV5-7; 8 positions match TRBD1. TRBV5-7 is identified as an open reading frame with a role that is uncertain. Sequenced: PBMCs or T cells enriched from blood (not recorded which). This sequence was found in a woman between 65 and 79 years old in a cohort exposed to, infected with or recovered from COVID-19 (not recorded which). CDR3 in DNA: TGTGCCAGCAGCTTGCTTCTGTCAGGGGGCTGCCTTAGCAATCAGCCCCAGCATTTT. Its translation: CASSLLLSGGCLSNQPQHF.